Presented here are 23 T cell receptor beta chains from one specimen sequenced in a study of shared clonotypes between healthy human individuals. The repertoire was sequenced with immunoSEQ multiplex PCR; TCRdb's copy has only in-frame clones and lacks some. Of 1.5 million to 2.5 million clones detected, just under 95% appear once; the ten largest clones hold more than 0.95%. Naive CD8 cells, CD45RO-negative and positively selected for CCR7, excluded terminally differentiated effector memory CD45RA+ cells. Sequenced input: naive CD8+ T cells sorted from blood. All receptors come from a man aged 18-30 years in good health.

The chain carries TRBV11-2 and TRBJ2-7; D not certain. The CDR3 has 14 residues. V was clipped by 1 base and J by 2 bases, with 9 bases between them. The germline V gene encodes CDR1 SGHAT and CDR2 FQNNGV. CDR3 protein: CASSLGPATYEQYF. In DNA, the CDR3 is TGTGCCAGCAGCTTAGGACCGGCCACCTACGAGCAGTACTTC.

The chain couples TRBV5-1 to TRBJ2-5, with D possibly matching TRBD2 (5 bases). This CDR3 is built from 14 residues. The germline CDR1 and CDR2 sequences are SGHRS and YFSETQ. V shed 1 base and J shed 2 bases, with 9 bases lying between them. CDR3: CASSLIGDQETQYF. In DNA, the CDR3 is TGCGCCAGCAGCTTGATCGGGGATCAAGAGACCCAGTACTTC.

The CDR3 DNA follows: TGTGCCATCTGGGATATGAACACTGAAGCTTTCTTT. Encoded protein: CAIWDMNTEAFF. The gene calls are TRBV10-3 and TRBJ1-1; D remains ambiguous. CDR1 is ENHRY, CDR2 SYGVKD, per germline. V shed 8 bases and J shed 0 bases, with 7 bases lying between them. There are 12 residues in the CDR3.

In DNA form, the CDR3 reads TGTGCCAGTAGTATGGGGCAGGGGGCCGGTAACATTCAGTACTTC. It yields the protein CASSMGQGAGNIQYF. V and J are TRBV19 and TRBJ2-4; 8 nucleotides match TRBD1. CDR1 is LNHDA and CDR2 is SQIVND in the germline V gene (reference sequence). The CDR3 extends over 15 amino acids. J lost 7 bases, V lost 3 bases, and 8 bases had no gene match.

The CDR3 DNA reads as TGTGCCAGCAGCTTGAGGGAAACCTCCTACGAGCAGTACTTC. This sequence encodes CASSLRETSYEQYF. The V and J genes are TRBV13 and TRBJ2-7, with a tentative D call TRBD2 (5 bases). V was trimmed by 3 bases and J by 0 bases, leaving 9 bases between them. The CDR3 runs to 14 residues. Germline values: CDR1 PRHDT, CDR2 FYEKMQ (reference sequence).

Turning to this clone: The same CDR3 also results from other DNA sequences found in this sample. The genes are TRBV9 and TRBJ2-7; D remains ambiguous. The V and J ends lost 1 base and 1 base respectively, with 6 bases between them. CDR1 and CDR2 (germline): SGDLS, YYNGEE. This CDR3 comprises 13 residues. The CDR3: CASSVTESYEQYF. The CDR3 nucleotides read TGTGCCAGCAGCGTAACTGAATCCTACGAGCAGTACTTC.

The CDR3 loop is CASSLEAGYYGEQYF. The CDR3 region has the DNA TGCGCCAGCAGCTTGGAGGCCGGGTACTACGGCGAGCAGTACTTC. The V and J genes are TRBV5-1 and TRBJ2-7; D is unclear. The CDR3 loop spans 15 amino acids. V was shortened by 0 bases and J by 6 bases, with 16 bases between the two germline ends. The germline V gene has CDR1 SGHRS and CDR2 YFSETQ.

V gene TRBV19 combines with J gene TRBJ2-7; D is perhaps TRBD2 (7 bases). V was cut by 10 bases and J by 1 base, with 14 bases left in between. The CDR3 totals 13 residues. Germline V gene data show CDR1 as LNHDA and CDR2 as SQIVND (reference sequence). CDR3 protein: CATREGGSYEQYF. In DNA form, the CDR3 reads TGTGCCACGAGGGAGGGGGGATCCTACGAGCAGTACTTC.

V usage is TRBV27 and J usage is TRBJ2-7; 7 nucleotides match TRBD1. Germline CDR1 and CDR2: MNHEY and SMNVEV (reference sequence). The CDR3 extends over 18 amino acids. Trimming took 2 bases from V and 0 from J; bases not matched to a gene: 13. CDR3 amino acids: CASSLPQDRPQSSYEQYF. CDR3 DNA sequence: TGTGCCAGCAGTTTACCTCAGGACAGGCCGCAAAGCTCCTACGAGCAGTACTTC.

The chain carries TRBV7-9 and TRBJ2-1; 7 nucleotides match TRBD2. The CDR3 consists of 13 residues. CDR1 is SEHNR and CDR2 is FQNEAQ in the germline V gene (reference sequence). For the CDR3, the DNA is TGTGCTGTGGGGGAGGGATCCTACAATGAGCAGTTCTTC. It yields the protein CAVGEGSYNEQFF.

This chain links TRBV4-1 with TRBJ1-2; D unclear. The germline CDR1 and CDR2 sequences are MGHRA and YSYEKL. The CDR3 has 13 residues. With 3 bases removed from V and 4 bases from J, the gap between germline ends came to 9 bases. The CDR3 nucleotides read TGCGCCAGCAGCCACCAGGTCCTCTATGGCTACACCTTC. Its translation is CASSHQVLYGYTF.

The chain combines TRBV29-1 with TRBJ1-1; D is unclear. Trimming left V 0 bases short and J 0 bases short, with 14 bases between. Germline CDR1 and CDR2: SQVTM and ANQGSEA. This CDR3 has 16 amino acids. CDR3 sequence: CSVEDTGSTLNTEAFF. CDR3 bases: TGCAGCGTTGAAGATACGGGGTCAACTCTGAACACTGAAGCTTTCTTT.

The chain combines TRBV21-1 with TRBJ1-4; TRBD1 reflects the table's D call only, with no check against the DNA. TRBV21-1 counts as a pseudogene. The CDR3 has 16 amino acids. The CDR3 reads CASSSRQGAIGEKLFF. The CDR3 region has the DNA TGTGCCAGCAGCTCTCGACAGGGGGCTATTGGGGAAAAACTGTTTTTT.

This chain joins TRBV27 and TRBJ2-5, with TRBD1 matching 9 bases. CDR3 length equals 14 residues. The V segment lost 4 bases and the J segment 7 bases; nucleotides outside the gene matches: 7. Germline V lookup: CDR1 MNHEY, CDR2 SMNVEV (reference sequence). CDR3 bases: TGTGCCAGCAGTTCAGGGACAGGGTTCGGGACCCAGTACTTC. Translating gives CASSSGTGFGTQYF.

CDR3 in amino acids: CASSQGLAGPPDMAQYF. In nucleotides, the CDR3 is TGCGCCAGCAGCCAGGGACTAGCGGGGCCGCCGGATATGGCCCAGTACTTC. This chain joins TRBV5-1 and TRBJ2-5; TRBD2 matches at 13 bases. Germline CDR1 and CDR2: SGHRS and YFSETQ. The CDR3 sequence is 17 residues long. V shed 4 bases and J 9 bases; nucleotides not matched to a gene: 15.

The V call is TRBV7-2, the J call TRBJ2-1; no clear D gene. V was clipped by 1 base and J by 0 bases, with 7 bases between them. The CDR3 spans 15 residues. CDR1 SGHTA and CDR2 FQGNSA come from the germline V gene. CDR3 in DNA: TGTGCCAGCAGCTTAGACAAGAGCTCCTACAATGAGCAGTTCTTC. Translation: CASSLDKSSYNEQFF.

V gene TRBV6-5 combines with J gene TRBJ2-7, with TRBD1 as a possible D gene (5 bases). CDR1 and CDR2 (germline): MNHEY, SVGAGI. The CDR3 is made up of 16 amino acids. Trimming pared 0 bases from V and 2 bases from J, leaving 14 bases between. For the CDR3, the DNA is TGTGCCAGCAGTTACTCCCAGGGCCAGGTCACCTACGAGCAGTACTTC. Amino acid sequence: CASSYSQGQVTYEQYF.

V and J are TRBV29-1 and TRBJ1-1; D possibly corresponds to TRBD1 (5 bases). The V gene's germline CDR1 is SQVTM and CDR2 ANQGSEA. Trimming removed 5 bases at V and 1 base at J, with 14 bases between. The length of the CDR3 is 14 residues. CDR3 loop: CSVLLGVGNTEAFF. CDR3 DNA sequence: TGCAGCGTTTTACTAGGGGTGGGGAACACTGAAGCTTTCTTT.

Comments on this clone: This sample includes further DNA sequences coding for the same CDR3. V usage is TRBV5-6 and J usage is TRBJ1-4; weak D call: TRBD1 (6 bases). CDR1 SGHDT and CDR2 YYEEEE come from the germline V gene. V lost 0 bases and J lost 0, with 9 bases in between. CDR3 length: 16 amino acids. For the CDR3, the DNA is TGTGCCAGCAGCTTGGGAGGGGGTGCAACTAATGAAAAACTGTTTTTT. It translates to CASSLGGGATNEKLFF.

The V and J genes are TRBV7-6 and TRBJ2-1, with 11 bases matching TRBD2. Germline V gene sequence: CDR1 SGHVS, CDR2 FNYEAQ. Trimming took 1 base from V and 4 from J; bases not matched to a gene: 9. CDR3 length: 18 amino acids. The CDR3 DNA sequence: TGTGCCAGCAGCTTAGTGGCAGCGAGGACTAGCGGGTACAATGAGCAGTTCTTC. It specifies CASSLVAARTSGYNEQFF.

The chain is built from TRBV7-6 and TRBJ2-3; 7 bases fit TRBD1. The junction had 0 bases not matched to a gene; V was cut back by 2 bases and J by 4 bases. The CDR3 is 13 residues long. Germline values: CDR1 SGHVS, CDR2 FNYEAQ. This CDR3 is CASSLTGADTQYF. CDR3 sequence (DNA): TGTGCCAGCAGCTTAACAGGGGCAGATACGCAGTATTTT.

The CDR3 bases are TGTGCCAGCCGGAAGTACCGAAGGGACCCCTACGAGCAGTACTTC. Translation gives CASRKYRRDPYEQYF. The chain has TRBV21-1 and TRBJ2-7. TRBV21-1 is a recognized pseudogene. The CDR3 loop spans 15 amino acids.

The rearrangement joins TRBV6-4 to TRBJ2-2, with 8 bases that match TRBD1. Trimming removed 8 bases from V and 1 base from J; junction bases left unmatched: 6. The CDR3 is made up of 15 amino acids. Germline CDR1 and CDR2: MRHNA and SNTAGT. The DNA of the CDR3 is TGTGCCAGCCATTCAGGGACAGGGAACACCGGGGAGCTGTTTTTT. This sequence encodes CASHSGTGNTGELFF.